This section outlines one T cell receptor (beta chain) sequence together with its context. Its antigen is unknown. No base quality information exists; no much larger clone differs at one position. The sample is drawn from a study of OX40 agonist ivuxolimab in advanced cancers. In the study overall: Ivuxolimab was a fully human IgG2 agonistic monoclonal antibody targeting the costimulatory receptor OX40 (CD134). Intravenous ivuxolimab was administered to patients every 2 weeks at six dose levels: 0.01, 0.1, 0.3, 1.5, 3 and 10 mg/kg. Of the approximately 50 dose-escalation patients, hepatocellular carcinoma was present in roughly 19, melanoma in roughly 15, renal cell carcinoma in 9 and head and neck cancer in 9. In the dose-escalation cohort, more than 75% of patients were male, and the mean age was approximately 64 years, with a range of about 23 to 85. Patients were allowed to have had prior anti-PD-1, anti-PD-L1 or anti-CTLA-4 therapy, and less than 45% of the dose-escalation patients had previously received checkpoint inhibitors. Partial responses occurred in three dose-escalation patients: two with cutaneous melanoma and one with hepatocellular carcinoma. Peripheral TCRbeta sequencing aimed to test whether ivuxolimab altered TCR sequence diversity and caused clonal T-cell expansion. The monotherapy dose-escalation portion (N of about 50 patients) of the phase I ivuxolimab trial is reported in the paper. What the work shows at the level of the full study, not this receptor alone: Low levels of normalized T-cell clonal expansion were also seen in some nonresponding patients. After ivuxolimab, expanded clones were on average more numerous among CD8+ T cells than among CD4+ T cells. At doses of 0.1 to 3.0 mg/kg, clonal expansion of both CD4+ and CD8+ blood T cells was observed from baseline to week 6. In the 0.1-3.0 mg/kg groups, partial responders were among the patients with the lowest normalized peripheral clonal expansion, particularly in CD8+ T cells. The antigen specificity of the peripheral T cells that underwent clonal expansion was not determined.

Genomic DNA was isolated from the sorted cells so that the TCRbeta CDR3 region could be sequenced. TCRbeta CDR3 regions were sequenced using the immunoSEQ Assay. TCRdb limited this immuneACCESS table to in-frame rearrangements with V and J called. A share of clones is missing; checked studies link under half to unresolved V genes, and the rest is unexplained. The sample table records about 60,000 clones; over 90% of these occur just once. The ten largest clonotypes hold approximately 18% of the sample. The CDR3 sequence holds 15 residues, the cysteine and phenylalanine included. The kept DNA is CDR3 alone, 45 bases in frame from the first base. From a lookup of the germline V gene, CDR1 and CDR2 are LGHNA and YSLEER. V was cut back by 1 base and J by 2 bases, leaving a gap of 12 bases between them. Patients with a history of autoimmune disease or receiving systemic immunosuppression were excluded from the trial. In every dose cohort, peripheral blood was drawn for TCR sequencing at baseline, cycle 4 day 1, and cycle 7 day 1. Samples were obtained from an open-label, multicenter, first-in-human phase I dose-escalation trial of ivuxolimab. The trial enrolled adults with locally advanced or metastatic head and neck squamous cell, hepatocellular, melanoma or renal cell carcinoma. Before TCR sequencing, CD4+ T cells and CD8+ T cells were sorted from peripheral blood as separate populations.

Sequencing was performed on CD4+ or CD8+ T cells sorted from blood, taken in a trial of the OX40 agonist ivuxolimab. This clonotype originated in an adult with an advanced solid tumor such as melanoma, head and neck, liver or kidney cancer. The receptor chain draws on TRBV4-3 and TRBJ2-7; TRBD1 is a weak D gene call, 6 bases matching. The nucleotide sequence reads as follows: TGCGCCAGCAGCCAAGTGGGACATAGTGCCTACGAGCAGTACTTC. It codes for CASSQVGHSAYEQYF.